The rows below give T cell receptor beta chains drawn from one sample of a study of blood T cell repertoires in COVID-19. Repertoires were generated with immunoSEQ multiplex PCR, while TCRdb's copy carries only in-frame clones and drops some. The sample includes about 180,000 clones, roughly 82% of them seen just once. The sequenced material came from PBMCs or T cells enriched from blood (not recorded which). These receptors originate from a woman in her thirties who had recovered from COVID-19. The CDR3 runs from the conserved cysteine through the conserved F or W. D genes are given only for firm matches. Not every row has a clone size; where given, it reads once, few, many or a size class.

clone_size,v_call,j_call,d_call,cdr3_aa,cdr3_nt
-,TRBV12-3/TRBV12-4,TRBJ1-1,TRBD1,CASSPGGWAFF,TGTGCCAGCAGTCCAGGGGGTTGGGCTTTCTTT
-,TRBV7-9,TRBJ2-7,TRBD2,CASSSPGIAGGHFPYEQYF,TGTGCCAGCAGCTCCCCCGGGATAGCGGGAGGGCACTTCCCCTACGAGCAGTACTTC
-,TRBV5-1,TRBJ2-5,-,CASSLHTPGGGQETQYF,TGCGCCAGCAGCTTACACACGCCGGGGGGCGGACAAGAGACCCAGTACTTC
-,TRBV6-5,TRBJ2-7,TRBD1,CASSYSRTGHYEQYF,TGTGCCAGCAGTTACTCCAGGACAGGCCACTACGAGCAGTACTTC
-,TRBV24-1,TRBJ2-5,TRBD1,CATSDLPSLGQREETQYF,TGTGCCACCAGTGATTTGCCCTCCCTGGGACAGAGGGAAGAGACCCAGTACTTC
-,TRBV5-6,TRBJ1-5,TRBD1,CASSSRTTGGWQPQHF,TGTGCCAGCAGCTCACGGACAACAGGGGGGTGGCAGCCCCAGCATTTT
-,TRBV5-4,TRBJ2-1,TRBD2,CASSLEGGLAGGQPYNEQFF,TGTGCCAGCAGCCTCGAAGGGGGGCTAGCGGGAGGTCAGCCCTACAATGAGCAGTTCTTC
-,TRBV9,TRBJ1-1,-,CASSISGFNTEAFF,TGTGCCAGCAGCATTTCCGGGTTCAACACTGAAGCTTTCTTT
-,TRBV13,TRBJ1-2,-,CASLYRGVYGYTF,TGTGCCAGCCTCTACCGTGGTGTCTATGGCTACACCTTC
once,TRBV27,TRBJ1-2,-,CASSLGPGSFYGYTF,TGTGCCAGCAGTTTGGGTCCGGGTTCCTTCTATGGCTACACCTTC
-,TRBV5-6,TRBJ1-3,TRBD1,CASSPRDRGNTIYF,TGTGCCAGCAGCCCCCGGGACAGGGGAAACACCATATATTTT
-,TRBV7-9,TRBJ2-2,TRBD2,CASSLGGRPLNTGELFF,TGTGCCAGCAGCTTAGGCGGGAGGCCCCTTAACACCGGGGAGCTGTTTTTT
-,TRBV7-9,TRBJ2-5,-,CASTAGGSETQYF,TGTGCCTCAACGGCCGGGGGTTCAGAGACCCAGTACTTC
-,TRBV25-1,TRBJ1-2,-,CASSGGDKLDGYTF,TGTGCCAGCAGTGGAGGGGACAAGTTAGATGGCTACACCTTC
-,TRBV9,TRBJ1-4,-,CASSESGGEKLFF,TGTGCCAGCAGCGAATCCGGGGGGGAAAAACTGTTTTTT
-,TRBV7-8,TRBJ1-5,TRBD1,CASSLGSQGARVGQPQHF,TGTGCCAGCAGCTTAGGTTCCCAGGGGGCTAGGGTTGGCCAGCCCCAGCATTTT
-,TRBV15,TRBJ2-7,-,CATSSTSNEQYF,TGTGCCACCAGCAGTACGAGCAACGAGCAGTACTTC
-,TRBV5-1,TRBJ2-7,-,CASSFAGVEEQYF,TGCGCCAGCAGCTTCGCAGGGGTGGAAGAGCAGTACTTC
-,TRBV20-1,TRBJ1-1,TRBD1,CSASRQGNTEAFF,TGCAGTGCTAGTAGACAGGGGAACACTGAAGCTTTCTTT
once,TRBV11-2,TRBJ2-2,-,CASSLTPSTGELFF,TGTGCCAGCAGCTTAACCCCGAGCACCGGGGAGCTGTTTTTT
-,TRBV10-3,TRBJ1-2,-,CAISGARGKPDGYTF,TGTGCCATCAGTGGGGCGAGGGGGAAGCCTGATGGCTACACCTTC
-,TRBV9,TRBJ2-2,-,CASSPREGSTGELFF,TGTGCCAGCAGCCCACGAGAGGGATCCACCGGGGAGCTGTTTTTT
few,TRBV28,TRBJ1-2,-,CASSLFPQGRGYGYTF,TGTGCCAGCAGTTTATTCCCACAGGGAAGAGGGTATGGCTACACCTTC
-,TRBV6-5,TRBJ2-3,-,CAGEGASDTQYF,TGTGCCGGCGAAGGGGCCTCAGATACGCAGTATTTT
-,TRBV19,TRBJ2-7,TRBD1,CASSGDRGHNEQYF,TGTGCCAGTAGCGGGGACAGGGGGCACAACGAGCAGTACTTC
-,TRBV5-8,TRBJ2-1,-,CASSLSADNEQFF,TGTGCCAGCAGCTTGTCTGCGGATAATGAGCAGTTCTTC
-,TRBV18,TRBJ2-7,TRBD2,CASSPILAGVYEQYF,TGTGCCAGCTCACCAATTCTAGCGGGAGTCTACGAGCAGTACTTC
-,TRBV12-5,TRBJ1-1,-,CASGGFRTEAFF,TGTGCTAGTGGCGGGTTTAGGACTGAAGCTTTCTTT
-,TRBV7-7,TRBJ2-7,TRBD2,CASSLAGGSSYEQYF,TGTGCTAGCAGCTTAGCTGGCGGGAGCTCCTACGAGCAGTACTTC
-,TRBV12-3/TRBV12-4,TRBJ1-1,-,CASSLRGEAFF,TGTGCCAGCAGTTTACGGGGTGAAGCTTTCTTT
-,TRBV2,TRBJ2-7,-,CASAISYEQYF,TGTGCCAGCGCGATTTCCTACGAGCAGTACTTC
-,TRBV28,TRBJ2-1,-,CASSLQPERGEQFF,TGTGCCAGCAGTTTACAACCAGAAAGGGGTGAGCAGTTCTTC
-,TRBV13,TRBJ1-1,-,CASSFDEIGVKAFF,TGTGCCAGCAGCTTCGATGAGATAGGAGTCAAAGCTTTCTTT
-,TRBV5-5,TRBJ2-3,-,CASSLSQDTQYF,TGTGCCAGCAGCTTATCGCAGGATACGCAGTATTTT
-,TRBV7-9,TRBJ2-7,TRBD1,CASSSYTHRGEQYF,TGTGCCAGCAGCTCCTATACCCACAGGGGCGAGCAGTACTTC
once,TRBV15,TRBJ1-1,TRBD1,CATSSTGDTEAFF,TGTGCCACCAGCAGTACAGGGGACACTGAAGCTTTCTTT
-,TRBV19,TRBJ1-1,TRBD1,CASRLGQGSWATEAFF,TGTGCCAGTAGACTGGGACAGGGAAGCTGGGCCACTGAAGCTTTCTTT
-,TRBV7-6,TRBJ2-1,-,CASSSLDVGEDVGNEQFF,TGTGCCAGCAGCTCTCTCGATGTTGGGGAGGATGTAGGCAATGAGCAGTTCTTC
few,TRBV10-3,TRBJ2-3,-,CAINPSGTDTQYF,TGTGCCATCAATCCTAGCGGCACAGATACGCAGTATTTT
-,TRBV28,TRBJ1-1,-,CASSPLPRGMNTEAFF,TGTGCCAGCAGTCCCCTTCCCCGCGGGATGAACACTGAAGCTTTCTTT
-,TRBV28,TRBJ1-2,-,CASSLVPGNYGYTF,TGTGCCAGCAGTTTAGTTCCGGGTAACTATGGCTACACCTTC
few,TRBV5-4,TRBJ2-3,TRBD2,CASSLAGKSSTDTQYF,TGTGCCAGCAGTCTAGCGGGCAAGTCTAGCACAGATACGCAGTATTTT
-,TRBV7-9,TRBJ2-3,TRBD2,CASSVTSGRFGTDTQYF,TGTGCCAGCAGCGTGACTAGCGGGAGGTTCGGCACAGATACGCAGTATTTT
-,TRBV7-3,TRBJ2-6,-,CASSPGVRTSGANVLTF,TGTGCCAGCAGCCCCGGAGTAAGAACTTCTGGGGCCAACGTCCTGACTTTC
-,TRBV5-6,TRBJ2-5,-,CASSLFAGVEETQYF,TGTGCCAGCAGCTTGTTCGCGGGTGTGGAAGAGACCCAGTACTTC
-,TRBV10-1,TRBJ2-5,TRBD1,CASSADRPIAQETQYF,TGCGCCAGCAGTGCGGACAGGCCTATAGCACAAGAGACCCAGTACTTC
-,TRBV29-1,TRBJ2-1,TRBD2,CSVGTSGSTLVSYNEQFF,TGCAGCGTCGGGACTAGCGGGAGTACCCTAGTGTCCTACAATGAGCAGTTCTTC
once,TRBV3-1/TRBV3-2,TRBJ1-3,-,CASSRITGNSGNTIYF,TGTGCCAGCAGCCGAATAACAGGGAACTCTGGAAACACCATATATTTT
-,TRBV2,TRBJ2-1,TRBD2,CASSEAPSGKGNEQFF,TGTGCCAGCAGTGAAGCCCCTAGCGGGAAAGGCAATGAGCAGTTCTTC
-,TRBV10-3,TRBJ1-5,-,CAISKEQGIVQPQHF,TGTGCCATCAGTAAGGAACAGGGCATTGTTCAGCCCCAGCATTTT
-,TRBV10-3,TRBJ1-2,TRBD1,CAISGGRGIGYTF,TGTGCCATCAGTGGAGGCAGGGGGATTGGCTACACCTTC
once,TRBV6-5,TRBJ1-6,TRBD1,CASSYVPGTGSPLHF,TGTGCCAGCAGTTATGTTCCAGGGACAGGTTCACCCCTCCACTTT
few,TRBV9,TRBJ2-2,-,CASSLAESTGELFF,TGTGCCAGCAGCTTAGCGGAGAGCACCGGGGAGCTGTTTTTT
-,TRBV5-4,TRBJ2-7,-,CASSLSGGHTNAYEQYF,TGTGCCAGCAGCCTATCGGGGGGACACACCAATGCCTACGAGCAGTACTTC
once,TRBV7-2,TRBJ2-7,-,CASSLWDSGYEQYF,TGTGCCAGCAGCTTATGGGACTCCGGGTACGAGCAGTACTTC
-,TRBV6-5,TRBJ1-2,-,CASCLGGIYGYTF,TGTGCCAGCTGCCTCGGGGGAATCTATGGCTACACCTTC